The 20 T cell receptor beta chains below come from one sample, sequenced in a study of T cells in tumors after PD-1 blockade. Using immunoSEQ multiplex PCR, the repertoire was profiled, and TCRdb retains in-frame clones only, with some absent. This table has about 20,000 clones, approximately 78% appearing once. The sequencing used PBMCs, collected before anti-PD-1 treatment. The source of these receptors is a human donor with basal cell carcinoma.

This chain connects TRBV7-9 to TRBJ2-2; D uncertain. Per germline, CDR1 SEHNR and CDR2 FQNEAQ (reference sequence). The CDR3 has 12 residues. Trimming shortened V by 11 bases and J by 3 bases, and 10 bases separated the two germline ends. CDR3 amino acids: CAPALYTGELFF. The CDR3 DNA reads TGTGCCCCGGCTCTCTACACCGGGGAGCTGTTTTTT.

The chain couples TRBV19 to TRBJ1-2; D gene ambiguous. The CDR3 loop spans 14 amino acids. Trimming took off 6 bases at V and 5 bases at J, with 16 bases between the two ends. Germline-derived CDR1 and CDR2 are LNHDA and SQIVND (reference sequence). CDR3 sequence (DNA): TGTGCCAGTAGCCCGGCCGGGTTTCGTTATGGCTACACCTTC. Translation: CASSPAGFRYGYTF.

The rearrangement joins TRBV18 to TRBJ1-5; D unclear. V lost 2 bases, J lost 4 bases, and 9 bases lay in between. Germline CDR1 is KGHSH and CDR2 is LQKENI. The CDR3 runs 14 residues. Here the CDR3 reads CASSPIQGNQPQHF. For the CDR3, the DNA is TGTGCCAGCTCACCAATCCAAGGTAATCAGCCCCAGCATTTT. The full variable domain, its missing parts supplied by reference TRBV18 and TRBJ1-5, is NAGVMQNPRHLVRRRGQEARLRCSPMKGHSHVYWYRQLPEEGLKFMVYLQKENIIDESGMPKERFSAEFPKEGPSILRIQQVVRGDSAAYFCASSPIQGNQPQHFGDGTRLSIL.

The count of this clone is one. The chain couples TRBV5-1 to TRBJ2-3; 9 bases align to TRBD1. V shed 1 base and J 14 bases; nucleotides not matched to a gene: 8. The germline V gene encodes CDR1 SGHRS and CDR2 YFSETQ. The CDR3 extends over 13 amino acids. The CDR3 spells CASSLPGTGIWYF. Written as DNA, the CDR3 is TGCGCCAGCAGCTTGCCAGGGACAGGGATTTGGTATTTT.

This chain links TRBV2 with TRBJ2-5; no reliable D call. CDR1 is SNHLY and CDR2 is FYNNEI in the germline V gene. V lost 1 base and J 5 bases, leaving 5 bases between the germline ends. The CDR3 has 12 amino acids. The DNA for the CDR3 is TGTGCCAGCAGTGAAGTAAGGGAGACCCAGTACTTC. Its translation: CASSEVRETQYF.

The chain uses TRBV24-1 and TRBJ2-1, with D perhaps matching TRBD2 (7 bases). The CDR3 contains 19 residues. Per the germline V gene, CDR1 is KGHDR and CDR2 is SFDVKD. V gave up 12 bases and J gave up 0 bases, with 29 bases separating them. The CDR3 spells CASCDGGAGVGSSYNEQFF. The DNA for the CDR3 is TGTGCCTCCTGTGATGGGGGGGCGGGGGTGGGGAGCTCCTACAATGAGCAGTTCTTC.

The rearrangement links TRBV3-1 (or the pseudogene TRBV3-2) to TRBJ1-4, with D uncertain. Per germline, CDR1 LGHDT and CDR2 YNNKEL (reference sequence). The CDR3 covers 12 residues. Trimming pared 2 bases from V and 8 bases from J, leaving 6 bases between. The CDR3 loop reads CASSQSGEKLFF. Here the CDR3 DNA reads TGTGCCAGCAGCCAATCGGGGGAAAAACTGTTTTTT.

This clone rates as medium-sized. At one end the junction does not follow the germline gene, possibly because of a read error. The chain couples TRBV2 to TRBJ2-1; D may be TRBD2 (7 bases). The CDR3 has 19 amino acids. In germline, CDR1 is SNHLY, CDR2 FYNNEI. CDR3 protein: CASCEGGAGEGSSYNEQFF. The DNA for the CDR3 is TGTGCCAGCTGTGAAGGGGGGGCGGGGGAGGGGAGCTCCTACAATGAGCAGTTCTTC.

The chain employs TRBV19 and TRBJ1-1, with 9 bases matching TRBD1. Looked up from germline, CDR1 is LNHDA and CDR2 is SQIVND (reference sequence). The CDR3 loop spans 13 amino acids. J was trimmed by 6 bases and V by 4 bases; bases with no gene match: 3. The DNA for the CDR3 is TGTGCCAGTAGTACCCGACAGGGGGCTGAAGCTTTCTTT. Translated, it gives CASSTRQGAEAFF.

The chain combines TRBV7-2 with TRBJ1-2, with 8 bases matching TRBD1. The CDR3 spans 15 residues. After removal of 5 bases from V and 0 bases from J, the junction contained 5 bases not matched to a gene. CDR1 is SGHTA and CDR2 is FQGNSA in the germline V gene. CDR3 amino acids: CASSPDRGPNYGYTF. DNA of the CDR3: TGTGCCAGCAGCCCCGACAGGGGCCCTAACTATGGCTACACCTTC. Drawing the rest from reference TRBV7-2 and TRBJ1-2, the complete variable domain is GAGVSQSPSNKVTEKGKDVELRCDPISGHTALYWYRQSLGQGLEFLIYFQGNSAPDKSGLPSDRFSAERTGGSVSTLTIQRTQQEDSAVYLCASSPDRGPNYGYTFGSGTRLTVV.

The V call is TRBV7-2, the J call TRBJ2-7; D may be TRBD1 (6 bases). This CDR3 is 14 amino acids long. The germline V gene encodes CDR1 SGHTA and CDR2 FQGNSA. The V end lost 1 base, the J end lost 5 bases, and 12 bases lay between the germline ends. This CDR3 is CASSLDPRGHEQYF. The CDR3 DNA reads as TGTGCCAGCAGCTTAGATCCCAGGGGTCACGAGCAGTACTTC.

About this clone: The same CDR3 also results from other DNA sequences found in this sample. The rearrangement links TRBV2 to TRBJ2-1; tentative D call: TRBD2 (5 bases). Germline CDR1 reads SNHLY; CDR2 reads FYNNEI. The CDR3 runs 19 residues. The V end was cut by 10 bases, the J end by 0 bases, with 28 bases between. Written as DNA, the CDR3 is TGTGCCACCTGTTATGGGTGGGCGCGGGTGGGGAGCTCCTACAATGAGCAGTTCTTC. Protein sequence: CATCYGWARVGSSYNEQFF. Supplemented by reference TRBV2 and TRBJ2-1, the full variable domain reads EPEVTQTPSHQVTQMGQEVILRCVPISNHLYFYWYRQILGQKVEFLVSFYNNEISEKSEIFDDQFSVERPDGSNFTLKIRSTKLEDSAMYFCATCYGWARVGSSYNEQFFGPGTRLTVL.

Only a few counts were recorded for this clone. CDR3 amino acids: CASSPAGGAGNTIYF. CDR3 sequence (DNA): TGTGCCAGCAGCCCGGCAGGGGGGGCTGGAAACACCATATATTTT. The chain links TRBV7-7 to TRBJ1-3, with 7 bases that match TRBD1. J gave up 2 bases and V 5 bases, and 6 bases lay outside the gene matches. Germline loops: CDR1 SSHAT, CDR2 FNYEAQ (reference sequence). The CDR3 is 15 residues long. The complete variable domain, with remaining parts taken from reference TRBV7-7 and TRBJ1-3, reads GAGVSQSPRYKVTKRGQDVTLRCDPISSHATLYWYQQALGQGPEFLTYFNYEAQPDKSGLPSDRFSAERPEGSISTLTIQRTEQRDSAMYRCASSPAGGAGNTIYFGEGSWLTVV.

V and J are TRBV6-6 and TRBJ2-7; 8 bases align to TRBD1. Germline V CDR1 and CDR2: MNHNY, SVGAGI (reference sequence). The CDR3 length is 14 residues. V was pared by 4 bases and J by 0 bases, with 2 bases of the junction left unmatched. The chain's CDR3 is CASSSQGASYEQYF. In nucleotides, the CDR3 is TGTGCCAGCAGTTCTCAGGGGGCCTCCTACGAGCAGTACTTC.

In the case of this clone: One end of the junction does not line up with germline, which may come from a read error. The chain employs TRBV12-5 and TRBJ2-5; D is perhaps TRBD1 (6 bases). Per the germline V gene, CDR1 is LGHNT and CDR2 is FRNRAP. This CDR3 spans 14 amino acids. CDR3 sequence: CASGLVLTAPPGDF. In nucleotides, the CDR3 is TGTGCTAGTGGTTTGGTACTGACGGCTCCGCCAGGGGACTTC.

This clone was seen only a few times. V gene TRBV2 combines with J gene TRBJ1-2; 8 bases are shared with TRBD1. The CDR3 is 16 residues long. Germline V gene lookup returns CDR1 SNHLY and CDR2 FYNNEI. J lost 6 bases, V lost 5 bases, and 14 bases had no gene match. CDR3 DNA sequence: TGTGCCAGCAGTTCCCACCCCCTAGGACAGGGTGATGGCTACACCTTC. Translated: CASSSHPLGQGDGYTF.

The V gene is TRBV12-3 or TRBV12-4, the J gene TRBJ2-5; D possibly corresponds to TRBD1 (6 bases). Trimming removed 6 bases at V and 5 bases at J, with 7 bases between. The CDR3 is 11 amino acids. CDR3 nucleotides: TGTGCCAGCAGCCAGGGGGAGACCCAGTACTTC. It yields the protein CASSQGETQYF.

The chain couples TRBV2 to TRBJ2-1; 8 bases are shared with TRBD2. Germline CDR1 SNHLY, CDR2 FYNNEI. The length of the CDR3 is 19 residues. Here the CDR3 reads CPRCYGGAGAGSSYNEQFF. DNA of the CDR3: TGTCCCCGCTGTTACGGGGGGGCGGGGGCGGGGAGCTCCTACAATGAGCAGTTCTTC.

The V call is TRBV5-6, the J call TRBJ1-1; D uncertain. V gave up 4 bases and J gave up 8 bases, with 21 bases separating them. Germline loops: CDR1 SGHDT, CDR2 YYEEEE. The CDR3 has 15 residues. The CDR3 coding sequence is TGTGCCAGCAGCCAAATGGCCGGAACGCAGAGAGAAGCTTTCTTT. Protein: CASSQMAGTQREAFF.

This chain connects TRBV2 to TRBJ2-7; 8 bases are shared with TRBD1. J was trimmed by 2 bases and V by 7 bases; bases with no gene match: 10. This CDR3 has 15 amino acids. Germline CDR1 is SNHLY and CDR2 is FYNNEI. CDR3 residues: CASTRWGTGPYEQYF. In DNA form, the CDR3 reads TGTGCCAGCACCAGGTGGGGGACAGGACCCTACGAGCAGTACTTC.